The 31 T cell receptor beta chains presented below share a single source sample, sequenced in a study of CD8 T cells in ankylosing spondylitis. These receptors are not linked to any known antigen. One entry per CDR3 protein, called by TCRdb with MiXCR from the 5' RACE reads. The data show approximately 520,000 distinct CDR3 sequences, under 5.5% seen once. Broader study findings: Typical of ankylosing spondylitis blood, it appeared, was a TCR beta motif of several highly homologous variants.

The sample was blood, either unsorted or a sorted T cell fraction (not recorded which). These receptors all stem from a male donor with ankylosing spondylitis.

This clonotype was counted at least ten times. The rearrangement links TRBV5-1 to TRBJ2-7, with D perhaps matching TRBD1 (5 bases). The V and J ends lost 3 bases and 7 bases respectively, with 14 bases between them. CDR1 is SGHRS, CDR2 YFSETQ, per germline. This CDR3 spans 13 amino acids. The CDR3 is CASSSLQGQEQYF. CDR3 coding DNA: TGCGCCAGCAGCTCCCTGCAGGGTCAAGAGCAGTACTTC.

This clonotype showed up many times. The chain is built from TRBV5-8 and TRBJ2-7; D remains ambiguous. The CDR3 has 14 residues. V was pared by 1 base and J by 6 bases, with 14 bases between. Germline loops: CDR1 SGHTS, CDR2 YDEGEE. The CDR3 loop is CASSLRPQTVEQYF. CDR3 coding DNA: TGTGCCAGCAGCTTGCGACCGCAGACGGTCGAGCAGTACTTC.

This clonotype was counted ten times or more. V is TRBV12-3 or TRBV12-4 and J is TRBJ2-1; 7 nucleotides match TRBD2. V dropped 5 bases and J dropped 4; count of bases not matched to a gene: 8. This CDR3 is 15 amino acids long. The chain's CDR3 is CASSPSGTPYNEQFF. In DNA, the CDR3 is TGTGCCAGCAGTCCAAGCGGGACCCCTTACAATGAGCAGTTCTTC.

The chain has TRBV11-2 and TRBJ1-1, with 7 bases fitting TRBD1. The CDR3 sequence is 19 residues long. Germline V lookup: CDR1 SGHAT, CDR2 FQNNGV. With V trimmed by 2 bases and J by 1 base, 16 bases remained unmatched. The CDR3 spells CASSLKGPRKQGPNTEAFF. In DNA, the CDR3 is TGTGCCAGCAGCTTAAAAGGGCCTAGAAAACAGGGGCCGAACACTGAAGCTTTCTTT. Variable domain in full (rest from reference TRBV11-2 and TRBJ1-1): EAGVAQSPRYKIIEKRQSVAFWCNPISGHATLYWYQQILGQGPKLLIQFQNNGVVDDSQLPKDRFSAERLKGVDSTLKIQPAKLEDSAVYLCASSLKGPRKQGPNTEAFFGQGTRLTVV.

This clonotype was picked up a small number of times. The CDR3 nucleotides read TGTGCCAGCAGCGACAGTTTTAGGAATGAAAAACTGTTTTTT. Encoded protein: CASSDSFRNEKLFF. The chain links TRBV2 to TRBJ1-4; D is possibly TRBD1 (5 bases). Trimming pared 6 bases from V and 5 bases from J, leaving 13 bases between. Germline CDR1 and CDR2: SNHLY and FYNNEI. The CDR3 consists of 14 residues.

V and J are TRBV3-1 and TRBJ2-2; D is ambiguous. Trimming took 4 bases from V and 7 from J, leaving 16 bases between them. This CDR3 comprises 15 residues. The germline V gene has CDR1 LGHDT and CDR2 YNNKEL (reference sequence). CDR3 sequence (DNA): TGTGCCAGCAGCCGGAGAACTGGGCTGGGCGGGGAGCTGTTTTTT. Its protein product is CASSRRTGLGGELFF. Full variable domain (outside the CDR3, taken from reference TRBV3-1 and TRBJ2-2): DTAVSQTPKYLVTQMGNDKSIKCEQNLGHDTMYWYKQDSKKFLKIMFSYNNKELIINETVPNRFSPKSPDKAHLNLHINSLELGDSAVYFCASSRRTGLGGELFFGEGSRLTVL.

This clonotype was detected many times. The chain recombines TRBV6-1 with TRBJ2-2; 7 positions agree with TRBD1. Germline values: CDR1 MNHNS, CDR2 SASEGT. CDR3 size: 14 residues. J was trimmed by 3 bases and V by 7 bases; bases with no gene match: 5. CDR3 DNA sequence: TGTGCCAGCATCCCGACAGGGTACACCGGGGAGCTGTTTTTT. Its translation is CASIPTGYTGELFF.

This clonotype has ten or more counts. The rearrangement uses TRBV11-1 and TRBJ2-7; the D gene is possibly TRBD1 (6 bases). Germline lookup yields CDR1 SGHAT and CDR2 FQDESV (reference sequence). Trimming cost V 4 bases and J 4 bases, with 11 bases left between them. This CDR3 region has 13 residues. In DNA form, the CDR3 reads TGTGCCAGCAGCTCGGGACACCGGTACGAGCAGTACTTC. It is translated as CASSSGHRYEQYF.

This rearrangement joins TRBV5-8 to TRBJ1-1, with D perhaps TRBD1 (6 bases). Germline V gene lookup returns CDR1 SGHTS and CDR2 YDEGEE. CDR3 size: 15 residues. Trimming pared 4 bases from V and 4 bases from J, leaving 17 bases between. This CDR3 reads CASSPTGQRGTEAFF. The DNA for the CDR3 is TGTGCCAGCAGCCCAACGGGACAACGAGGCACTGAAGCTTTCTTT.

This clonotype was observed at least ten times. The chain carries TRBV4-3 and TRBJ2-1; 8 bases agree with TRBD2. V was clipped by 3 bases and J by 5 bases; unmatched bases: 9. Germline CDR1 and CDR2: LGHNA and YSLEER. This CDR3 is built from 16 residues. Here the CDR3 reads CASSHSGGVVDNEQFF. The CDR3 nucleotides read TGCGCCAGCAGCCATTCGGGGGGGGTTGTTGACAATGAGCAGTTCTTC.

This clonotype came up many times. The gene calls are TRBV30 and TRBJ1-1, with D unresolved. In germline, CDR1 is GTSNPN, CDR2 SVGIG (reference sequence). CDR3 size: 11 residues. V was pared by 0 bases and J by 8 bases, with 7 bases between. In DNA form, the CDR3 reads TGTGCCTGGAGTGTGATGGGGGAAGCTTTCTTT. This codes for CAWSVMGEAFF.

Regarding this clonotype: This could be a read error, since a much larger clone is one nucleotide away. The rearrangement joins TRBV12-3 or TRBV12-4 to TRBJ1-1, with D unclear. The CDR3 consists of 15 residues. V was clipped by 0 bases and J by 3 bases, with 11 bases between them. The CDR3 protein is CASSLALGSDTEAFF. CDR3 coding DNA: TGTGCCAGCAGTTTAGCACTGGGGTCGGACACTGAAGCTTTCTTT.

This clonotype was seen a few times. The chain joins TRBV19 to TRBJ2-1; 12 bases agree with TRBD2. This CDR3 comprises 15 residues. The V and J ends lost 5 bases and 7 bases, in that order; junction bases with no gene match: 6. Germline V gene lookup returns CDR1 LNHDA and CDR2 SQIVND (reference sequence). CDR3 nucleotide sequence: TGTGCCAGTAGTCCCCTAGCGGGAGGGTGGAATGAGCAGTTCTTC. Protein product: CASSPLAGGWNEQFF.

This clonotype was detected ten times or more. The genes are TRBV6-5 and TRBJ2-1, with TRBD2 identical over 7 bases. Trimming cost V 6 bases and J 13 bases; bases outside gene matches: 9. Germline CDR1 MNHEY, CDR2 SVGAGI. The CDR3 consists of 12 residues. The DNA of the CDR3 is TGTGCCAGCAGATCAACTAGCGCCTCTCAGTTCTTC. The encoded protein is CASRSTSASQFF.

Ten or more counts support this clonotype. The chain recombines TRBV7-8 with TRBJ1-2; D not certain. CDR1 SGHVS and CDR2 FQNEAQ come from the germline V gene. Trimming removed 0 bases at V and 4 bases at J, with 12 bases between. This CDR3 spans 15 amino acids. CDR3 sequence (DNA): TGTGCCAGCAGCTTAGCCCACGGACCATTCTATGGCTACACCTTC. Translating gives CASSLAHGPFYGYTF. The full variable domain, with the rest looked up from reference TRBV7-8 and TRBJ1-2, is GAGVSQSPRYKVAKRGQDVALRCDPISGHVSLFWYQQALGQGPEFLTYFQNEAQLDKSGLPSDRFFAERPEGSVSTLKIQRTQQEDSAVYLCASSLAHGPFYGYTFGSGTRLTVV.

This clonotype was seen repeatedly, ten times or more. The chain joins TRBV3-1 to TRBJ2-1; unclear D gene. The ends were cut back, 1 base at V and 6 bases at J, with 4 bases in the middle. Germline CDR1 is LGHDT and CDR2 is YNNKEL (reference sequence). The CDR3 length is 12 residues. The CDR3 protein is CASSQGRNEQFF. The CDR3 DNA is TGTGCCAGCAGCCAAGGTCGCAATGAGCAGTTCTTC.

This clonotype was picked up many times. The gene calls are TRBV4-2 and TRBJ2-2; 12 bases match TRBD2. Germline V gives CDR1 LGHNA, CDR2 YNFKEQ. This CDR3 comprises 18 residues. After removal of 0 bases from V and 4 bases from J, the junction contained 6 bases not matched to a gene. The CDR3 loop reads CASSQDKGLAGLTGELFF. DNA for the CDR3: TGTGCCAGCAGCCAAGACAAGGGACTAGCGGGTCTCACCGGGGAGCTGTTTTTT.

The J gene is TRBJ1-5, the V gene TRBV20-1; D remains unclear. CDR1 and CDR2 (germline): DFQATT, SNEGSKA (reference sequence). Trimming pared 2 bases from V and 3 bases from J, leaving 8 bases between. The CDR3 runs 13 residues. The CDR3 DNA is TGCAGTGCTAGAAGCGGAACCAATCAGCCCCAGCATTTT. As protein: CSARSGTNQPQHF.

With regard to this clonotype: The CDR3 ends on some other residue instead of the conserved phenylalanine or tryptophan, so this is likely a read error. The rearrangement joins TRBV6-5 to TRBJ2-3; D is undetermined. The ends were cut back, 0 bases at V and 2 bases at J, with 9 bases in the middle. This CDR3 contains 15 residues. The germline CDR1 and CDR2 sequences are MNHEY and SVGAGI. This chain's CDR3 is CASSYSPQPTDTQYL. The CDR3, as DNA: TGTGCCAGCAGTTACTCGCCACAACCCACAGATACGCAGTATCTT.

This clonotype was counted at least ten times. The chain carries TRBV5-1 and TRBJ2-2, with 8 positions matching TRBD2. Germline trimming cut 3 bases from V and 6 bases from J; bases unmatched to any gene: 7. CDR1 SGHRS and CDR2 YFSETQ come from the germline V gene. This CDR3 comprises 15 residues. The CDR3 sequence: CASSSRTSFPGELFF. CDR3 nucleotides: TGCGCCAGCAGCTCCCGGACTAGCTTTCCCGGGGAGCTGTTTTTT.

This clonotype showed up many times. The chain couples TRBV29-1 to TRBJ2-2; 9 bases are shared with TRBD2. The V and J ends lost 6 bases and 3 bases, in that order; junction bases with no gene match: 11. From germline, CDR1 is SQVTM and CDR2 ANQGSEA. The CDR3 covers 16 residues. In DNA, the CDR3 is TGCAGCGTGGGCCCCGGGGTAGCGGGAGACACCGGGGAGCTGTTTTTT. Translated, it gives CSVGPGVAGDTGELFF.

The table lists this clonotype with many counts. As DNA, the CDR3 is TGCAGTGCTAGAGTAGCCCAGCTTGCTCTCCACTTT. It translates to CSARVAQLALHF. V is TRBV20-1 and J is TRBJ1-6; no firm D call. The V end lost 1 base, the J end lost 16 bases, and 14 bases lay between the germline ends. CDR1 and CDR2 from the germline V gene are DFQATT and SNEGSKA (reference sequence). CDR3 length equals 12 residues.

This clonotype was counted a few times. The rearrangement links TRBV5-1 to TRBJ2-3; D ambiguous. This CDR3 has 15 amino acids. Per the germline V gene, CDR1 is SGHRS and CDR2 is YFSETQ. Trimming cost V 5 bases and J 3 bases, with 16 bases left between them. Here the CDR3 DNA reads TGCGCCAGCAGTCCCGGTTTTGGGTTAACAGATACGCAGTATTTT. This translates into CASSPGFGLTDTQYF.

This clonotype was seen many times. V and J are TRBV6-5 and TRBJ2-5, with TRBD1 identical over 7 bases. The CDR3 covers 14 residues. The V and J ends lost 2 bases and 1 base, in that order; junction bases with no gene match: 1. Germline V lookup: CDR1 MNHEY, CDR2 SVGAGI. The CDR3 sequence is CASSYRDSQETQYF. The CDR3 region has the DNA TGTGCCAGCAGTTACCGGGACAGCCAAGAGACCCAGTACTTC.

This rearrangement joins TRBV7-2 to TRBJ2-7, with 9 bases lining up with TRBD1. The germline gives CDR1 SGHTA, CDR2 FQGNSA. V gave up 3 bases and J gave up 2 bases; unmatched junction bases: 5. The CDR3 length is 15 residues. The CDR3: CASSFTGTGTYEQYF. The CDR3 DNA follows: TGTGCCAGCAGCTTCACCGGGACAGGGACCTACGAGCAGTACTTC. Full variable domain (missing parts from reference TRBV7-2 and TRBJ2-7): GAGVSQSPSNKVTEKGKDVELRCDPISGHTALYWYRQSLGQGLEFLIYFQGNSAPDKSGLPSDRFSAERTGGSVSTLTIQRTQQEDSAVYLCASSFTGTGTYEQYFGPGTRLTVT.

This clonotype occurred many times. J is TRBJ1-5 and V is TRBV7-8; D is uncertain. The V and J ends lost 5 bases and 2 bases respectively, with 13 bases between them. Germline-derived CDR1 and CDR2 are SGHVS and FQNEAQ. The CDR3 length is 15 residues. The CDR3 spells CASSRNGQGNQPQHF. The CDR3 bases are TGTGCCAGCAGCCGGAACGGGCAAGGCAATCAGCCCCAGCATTTT. Using reference TRBV7-8 and TRBJ1-5 for the parts outside the CDR3, the full variable domain is GAGVSQSPRYKVAKRGQDVALRCDPISGHVSLFWYQQALGQGPEFLTYFQNEAQLDKSGLPSDRFFAERPEGSVSTLKIQRTQQEDSAVYLCASSRNGQGNQPQHFGDGTRLSIL.

This clonotype has at least ten counts. The rearrangement joins TRBV11-2 to TRBJ2-1, with 8 bases lining up with TRBD1. Germline assignment: CDR1 SGHAT and CDR2 FQNNGV. The J segment lost 7 bases and the V segment lost 5 bases, leaving 4 bases of the junction unmatched. This CDR3 contains 13 residues. The CDR3 sequence is CASSNDRGNEQFF. The CDR3 DNA reads TGTGCCAGCAGCAACGACAGGGGAAATGAGCAGTTCTTC.

This clonotype was observed many times. V is TRBV7-2 and J is TRBJ1-1, with D unclear. The ends were cut back, 0 bases at V and 3 bases at J, with 5 bases in the middle. Germline CDR1 reads SGHTA; CDR2 reads FQGNSA. CDR3 length equals 13 residues. The CDR3 protein is CASSLAGYTEAFF. The CDR3 region has the DNA TGTGCCAGCAGCTTAGCGGGGTACACTGAAGCTTTCTTT. Variable domain in full (rest from reference TRBV7-2 and TRBJ1-1): GAGVSQSPSNKVTEKGKDVELRCDPISGHTALYWYRQSLGQGLEFLIYFQGNSAPDKSGLPSDRFSAERTGGSVSTLTIQRTQQEDSAVYLCASSLAGYTEAFFGQGTRLTVV.

This clonotype was seen repeatedly, ten times or more. The chain uses TRBV7-2 and TRBJ1-4; tentative D call: TRBD1 (5 bases). Germline values: CDR1 SGHTA, CDR2 FQGNSA. Trimming removed 1 base from V and 0 bases from J, with 9 bases in between. This CDR3 is built from 16 residues. CDR3 amino acids: CASSLGDPATNEKLFF. The CDR3 nucleotides read TGTGCCAGCAGCTTAGGGGACCCTGCAACTAATGAAAAACTGTTTTTT. The full variable domain, with the rest looked up from reference TRBV7-2 and TRBJ1-4, is GAGVSQSPSNKVTEKGKDVELRCDPISGHTALYWYRQSLGQGLEFLIYFQGNSAPDKSGLPSDRFSAERTGGSVSTLTIQRTQQEDSAVYLCASSLGDPATNEKLFFGSGTQLSVL.

In its sample, this clonotype was seen many times. The rearrangement links TRBV7-8 to TRBJ2-5; 8 nucleotides align to TRBD1. The CDR3 extends over 14 amino acids. Germline-derived CDR1 and CDR2 are SGHVS and FQNEAQ. J was trimmed by 5 bases and V by 2 bases; bases with no gene match: 4. The CDR3 loop reads CASSLRTGLETQYF. The DNA for the CDR3 is TGTGCCAGCAGCTTAAGGACAGGGCTGGAGACCCAGTACTTC.

This clonotype was detected many times. V and J are TRBV7-9 and TRBJ2-1, with a possible D match to TRBD2 (5 bases). V lost 8 bases and J lost 9, with 8 bases in between. The germline gives CDR1 SEHNR, CDR2 FQNEAQ (reference sequence). This CDR3 is built from 10 residues. The CDR3: CASRGFEQFF. In nucleotides, the CDR3 is TGTGCCAGCCGGGGTTTTGAGCAGTTCTTC.